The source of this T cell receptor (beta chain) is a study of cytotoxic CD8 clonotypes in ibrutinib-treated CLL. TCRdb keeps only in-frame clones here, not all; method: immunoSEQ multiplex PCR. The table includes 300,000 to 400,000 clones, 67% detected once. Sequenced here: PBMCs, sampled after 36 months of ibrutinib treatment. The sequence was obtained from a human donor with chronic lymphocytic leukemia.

The CDR3: CASSLQRENYGYTF. The CDR3 bases are TGTGCCAGCTCACTACAACGGGAGAACTATGGCTACACCTTC. The V gene is TRBV18, the J gene TRBJ1-2; D not resolved. V was trimmed by 4 bases and J by 2 bases, leaving 11 bases between them. From germline, CDR1 is KGHSH and CDR2 LQKENI. The CDR3 is 14 amino acids.